Below are 22 T cell receptor beta chains sequenced from a single sample in a study of identical twins. A single record per CDR3 protein comes from TCRdb applying MiXCR to the 5' RACE reads. Of some 590,000 distinct CDR3 sequences detected, 9.6% appear once; the ten largest clones hold roughly 3%. This sample also appeared in a second study, on yellow fever vaccine responses in identical twins.

The sequencing input was PBMCs. These TCRs come from a woman between 18 and 29 years old in good health.

The chain carries TRBV2 and TRBJ2-3, with 9 positions matching TRBD1. V was clipped by 5 bases and J by 9 bases; unmatched bases: 3. This CDR3 contains 12 residues. Germline V lookup: CDR1 SNHLY, CDR2 FYNNEI. DNA of the CDR3: TGTGCCAGCAGTACCACAGGGGGCACGCAGTATTTT. This sequence encodes CASSTTGGTQYF.

Comment on this clonotype: Germline is not matched at one junction end, which may reflect a read error. The rearrangement joins TRBV27 to TRBJ2-7, with D possibly being TRBD2 (5 bases). This CDR3 has 14 residues. CDR1 is MNHEY and CDR2 is SMNVEV in the germline V gene (reference sequence). In DNA, the CDR3 is TGTGACAGCAGTTTGGCAGGCAGAGGGAACGAGCAGTACTTC. It codes for CDSSLAGRGNEQYF.

The chain combines TRBV28 with TRBJ1-1; possible D gene TRBD1, 6 bases. V gave up 2 bases and J gave up 0 bases, with 13 bases separating them. The CDR3 contains 16 residues. Germline values: CDR1 MDHEN, CDR2 SYDVKM. The CDR3 nucleotides read TGTGCCAGCAGTTTACTGCTCGACAGGCTGAACACTGAAGCTTTCTTT. Amino acids: CASSLLLDRLNTEAFF.

V usage is TRBV7-3 and J usage is TRBJ2-2, with 7 bases matching TRBD2. Losses at the gene ends were 11 bases for V and 6 bases for J; bases not matched to a gene: 9. The CDR3 spans 13 residues. In germline, CDR1 is SGHTA, CDR2 FQGTGA. The DNA for the CDR3 is TGTGCCGGTGGGGGGGTCCTCGCCGGGGAGCTGTTTTTT. Encoded protein: CAGGGVLAGELFF.

The chain recombines TRBV6-6 with TRBJ1-5, with TRBD1 matching 8 bases. The CDR3 is made up of 13 amino acids. Trimming took 7 bases from V and 5 from J; bases not matched to a gene: 4. Germline CDR1 MNHNY, CDR2 SVGAGI (reference sequence). The CDR3 region has the DNA TGTGCCAGCAAGGACAGGGAAGATCAGCCCCAGCATTTT. Protein sequence: CASKDREDQPQHF.

This clonotype was found many times. The J gene is TRBJ2-5, the V gene TRBV2, with D perhaps TRBD2 (6 bases). V dropped 7 bases and J dropped 2 bases, with 14 bases sitting between them. The CDR3 contains 14 residues. The germline CDR1 and CDR2 sequences are SNHLY and FYNNEI. CDR3 DNA sequence: TGTGCCAGCAAAGGAGGGAGGATACAAGAGACCCAGTACTTC. This codes for CASKGGRIQETQYF. The entire variable domain, with the rest obtained from reference TRBV2 and TRBJ2-5, is as follows: EPEVTQTPSHQVTQMGQEVILRCVPISNHLYFYWYRQILGQKVEFLVSFYNNEISEKSEIFDDQFSVERPDGSNFTLKIRSTKLEDSAMYFCASKGGRIQETQYFGPGTRLLVL.

This clonotype was detected many times. This sequence joins TRBV6-2 or TRBV6-3 and TRBJ2-4, with D perhaps TRBD1 or TRBD2 (5 bases each). This CDR3 spans 16 amino acids. CDR1 and CDR2 from the germline V gene are MNHEY and SVGEGT. Trimming left V 5 bases short and J 6 bases short, with 20 bases between. CDR3 sequence: CASSRDAGSGGNIQYF. The CDR3 region has the DNA TGTGCCAGCAGTCGGGACGCCGGGTCTGGAGGAAACATTCAGTACTTC.

This clonotype was seen a handful of times. The chain links TRBV7-8 to TRBJ2-7; D is perhaps TRBD1 or TRBD2 (5 bases each). CDR1 is SGHVS and CDR2 is FQNEAQ in the germline V gene. The germline V and J ends were trimmed by 5 bases and 2 bases, with 19 bases remaining between them. The CDR3 length is 16 residues. CDR3 sequence (DNA): TGTGCCAGCAGCGGCCCGAGGGGCGAAGTACCCTACGAGCAGTACTTC. It yields the protein CASSGPRGEVPYEQYF.

This clonotype was seen a handful of times. The genes are TRBV7-2 and TRBJ2-7; 10 bases align to TRBD2. The CDR3 has 15 residues. Germline lookup yields CDR1 SGHTA and CDR2 FQGNSA. Trimming removed 0 bases from V and 6 bases from J; junction bases left unmatched: 5. CDR3 sequence (DNA): TGTGCCAGCAGCTTAGCGGGGAGCGGGAGGGCCGAGCAGTACTTC. This codes for CASSLAGSGRAEQYF.

The V call is TRBV19, the J call TRBJ2-3; D gene unclear. The V end was cut by 1 base, the J end by 1 base, with 6 bases between. The CDR3 contains 14 residues. Germline values: CDR1 LNHDA, CDR2 SQIVND (reference sequence). The DNA of the CDR3 is TGTGCCAGTAGTATAGTTCCAGGCACAGATACGCAGTATTTT. This sequence encodes CASSIVPGTDTQYF.

This clonotype was picked up a small number of times. The rearrangement uses TRBV20-1 and TRBJ2-1, with D maybe TRBD2 (5 bases). V was shortened by 0 bases and J by 7 bases, with 22 bases between the two germline ends. Germline loops: CDR1 DFQATT, CDR2 SNEGSKA (reference sequence). The CDR3 contains 17 residues. In DNA, the CDR3 is TGCAGTGCTAGAGATCAATGGAGGCAGTGGACCTCAAATGAGCAGTTCTTC. Encoded protein: CSARDQWRQWTSNEQFF.

The V call is TRBV18, the J call TRBJ2-1, with 7 nucleotides matching TRBD1. Trimming took 6 bases from V and 3 from J; bases not matched to a gene: 8. The CDR3 runs to 15 residues. Germline CDR1 KGHSH, CDR2 LQKENI. CDR3 nucleotides: TGTGCCAGCTCGCAATCGCAGGGGGACTACAATGAGCAGTTCTTC. Amino acid sequence: CASSQSQGDYNEQFF.

The chain combines TRBV5-5 with TRBJ2-1; the match to TRBD2 covers 10 bases. Germline V gene lookup returns CDR1 SGHKS and CDR2 YYEKEE (reference sequence). V trimming: 4 bases; J trimming: 6 bases; junction bases outside the gene matches: 7. This CDR3 is 15 amino acids long. CDR3 region: CASSPASGSTNEQFF. The CDR3 DNA is TGTGCCAGCAGCCCAGCTAGCGGGAGTACCAATGAGCAGTTCTTC.

V is TRBV29-1 and J is TRBJ2-6, with D uncertain. CDR3 length equals 14 residues. The V gene lost 5 bases and the J gene lost 2 bases, with 10 bases spanning the gap. Germline CDR1 reads SQVTM; CDR2 reads ANQGSEA. The CDR3 region has the DNA TGCAGCGTTCCGACTGGTGCTGGGGCCAACGTCCTGACTTTC. Translation gives CSVPTGAGANVLTF.

In its sample, this clonotype was seen many times. V usage is TRBV5-1 and J usage is TRBJ2-1; 10 bases fit TRBD2. This CDR3 is 18 amino acids long. Germline V gene lookup returns CDR1 SGHRS and CDR2 YFSETQ. Trimming removed 4 bases from V and 4 bases from J; junction bases left unmatched: 14. The CDR3: CASSGVVTGTSVYNEQFF. The CDR3 DNA follows: TGCGCCAGCAGCGGGGTGGTAACCGGGACTAGCGTTTACAATGAGCAGTTCTTC.

This chain links TRBV12-3 or TRBV12-4 with TRBJ2-3, with a tentative D call TRBD2 (6 bases). The CDR3 extends over 14 amino acids. V dropped 8 bases and J dropped 0 bases, with 12 bases sitting between them. CDR3 sequence reads: CASLAGRSTDTQYF. The CDR3 nucleotides read TGTGCCAGCTTGGCGGGGCGAAGCACAGATACGCAGTATTTT.

This clonotype showed up just once. The genes are TRBV7-8 and TRBJ2-5; TRBD1 aligns across 7 bases. Per germline, CDR1 SGHVS and CDR2 FQNEAQ. V gave up 1 base and J gave up 7 bases; unmatched junction bases: 12. The CDR3 runs to 16 residues. Here the CDR3 reads CASSLGSLGTVGTQYF. CDR3 coding DNA: TGTGCCAGCAGCTTAGGCAGCTTGGGGACAGTTGGGACCCAGTACTTC.

In this sample, this clonotype turned up many times. The chain has TRBV10-3 and TRBJ2-7, with 9 bases fitting TRBD1. The V gene end was trimmed by 4 bases and the J gene end by 2 bases; junction bases not matched to a gene: 0. In germline, CDR1 is ENHRY, CDR2 SYGVKD. The CDR3 has 13 residues. CDR3 in DNA: TGTGCCATCAGTGGACAGGGGGCCTACGAGCAGTACTTC. This codes for CAISGQGAYEQYF.

This clonotype was observed a few times. V usage is TRBV5-1 and J usage is TRBJ2-3; D gene unclear. Looked up from germline, CDR1 is SGHRS and CDR2 is YFSETQ. The CDR3 totals 13 residues. The ends were cut back, 10 bases at V and 6 bases at J, with 18 bases in the middle. The CDR3 sequence: CASADPLGDTQYF. The CDR3 DNA sequence: TGCGCCTCGGCAGACCCTTTGGGGGATACGCAGTATTTT. Based on the CDR3 plus reference TRBV5-1 and TRBJ2-3, the full variable domain is KAGVTQTPRYLIKTRGQQVTLSCSPISGHRSVSWYQQTPGQGLQFLFEYFSETQRNKGNFPGRFSGRQFSNSRSEMNVSTLELGDSALYLCASADPLGDTQYFGPGTRLTVL.

This clonotype turned up a few times. The chain carries TRBV20-1 and TRBJ2-7; the match to TRBD1 covers 10 bases. Trimming took 5 bases from V and 2 from J; bases not matched to a gene: 9. CDR1 and CDR2 (germline): DFQATT, SNEGSKA (reference sequence). This CDR3 is built from 15 residues. The CDR3 DNA reads TGCAGTGCTCTAGAACCGGGACAGGGGACCTACGAGCAGTACTTC. It translates to CSALEPGQGTYEQYF.

The chain joins TRBV10-1 to TRBJ2-5; D not certain. The CDR3 is 13 amino acids. V was shortened by 6 bases and J by 5 bases, with 13 bases between the two germline ends. Germline CDR1 WNHNN, CDR2 SYGVQD (reference sequence). CDR3 sequence reads: CASSPAGVETQYF. CDR3 DNA: TGCGCCAGCAGCCCGGCAGGCGTGGAGACCCAGTACTTC.

V gene TRBV10-1 combines with J gene TRBJ2-1, with D maybe TRBD1 (5 bases). V lost 2 bases and J 7 bases, leaving 12 bases between the germline ends. Germline V gene lookup returns CDR1 WNHNN and CDR2 SYGVQD (reference sequence). This CDR3 is 14 amino acids long. The CDR3 nucleotides are TGCGCCAGCAGTGAGCAGGGCTCGTTTAATGAGCAGTTCTTC. It translates to CASSEQGSFNEQFF.